This TCR beta chain was recorded in a study of siplizumab effects on memory and regulatory T cells (dated by TCRdb to about 2019). In terms of the full investigation: The study looked at the effect of siplizumab, an anti-CD2 antibody, on alloreactive T-cell subsets in allogeneic mixed lymphocyte reactions made from human PBMCs.

Broad study findings and their caveats: Among mappable alloreactive CD4+ clones, an average Treg-derived fraction of approximately 73% was observed with siplizumab, compared with less than 35% in control reactions. Because sequences at frequencies below about 10^-5 were poorly captured, only a minor fraction of alloreactive clones could be mapped back to unstimulated subsets. Whether proliferating Tregs from siplizumab cultures actually had suppressive function was not functionally confirmed. Unstimulated naive T cells appeared more diverse than memory T cells, and naive cells seemed to contribute substantially to the alloresponse. The cumulative frequency of alloreactive sequences that could be traced back to unstimulated CD4+ memory T cells was significantly reduced by siplizumab. About 80-97% of proliferating CD4+ or CD8+ clones could not be given a naive or memory phenotype.

Of note for this clone: The antigen it recognizes is unknown. No quality values exist for individual bases; no much larger clone is one base distant.

Preparation of the library involved the immunoSEQ multiplex PCR assay. The deep sequencing platform assayed approximately 10^5 TCR templates per sample. Genomic DNA extracted from sorted T cells was the material used for TCRbeta CDR3 sequencing. From the authors' description of their analysis: The R programming language was used for the clonal analysis of the TCRbeta CDR3 data. Alloreactive CD4+ and CD8+ clones were defined by comparing unstimulated samples with post-reaction CFSE-low samples. Alloreactive CD4+ clones were assigned to regulatory or non-regulatory origin by matching sequences to sorted unstimulated Treg and non-Treg repertoires. As stored in TCRdb, this immuneACCESS dataset retains in-frame rearrangements with V and J assigned. A fraction of the clones does not appear; measured against another copy, unresolved V genes explain less than half of the discrepancy, and the remainder lacks a known reason. V, J and clone size were drawn from that table, and D and trimming were deduced from the DNA. In this sample the table shows 95,000 to 100,000 clones, approximately 91% of which occur a single time. The ten largest clonotypes hold around 12% of the sample.

TCRbeta CDR3 sequencing was performed on sorted unstimulated T cells and on proliferating T cells recovered from mixed lymphocyte reactions. Fresh whole blood from approximately 10 HLA-typed healthy donors was used to isolate PBMCs. To map where alloreactive clones came from, unstimulated CD4+ non-regulatory T cells were FACS-sorted. V is clipped by 1 base and J by 7 bases, and the sequence between their germline boundaries is 13 bases long. Including cysteine and phenylalanine, the CDR3 has 15 amino acids. Only CDR3 DNA is held: 45 bases, read in frame from base 1. CDR1 is given as MGHRA and CDR2 as YSYEKL, both from the germline V gene.

The chain is assembled from TRBV4-1 and TRBJ2-2; matching of 6 bases hints at TRBD2 as the D gene. This clonotype originated in a human donor in good health. Sequencing was performed on non-Treg CD4+ T cells sorted from blood. This specimen's cell subset or site label, interpreted: FACS-sorted unstimulated CD4+ non-regulatory T cells. Here the CDR3 is given as CASSQVLASSGELFF. The DNA sequence reads TGCGCCAGCAGCCAAGTCCTAGCGAGTAGCGGGGAGCTGTTTTTT.